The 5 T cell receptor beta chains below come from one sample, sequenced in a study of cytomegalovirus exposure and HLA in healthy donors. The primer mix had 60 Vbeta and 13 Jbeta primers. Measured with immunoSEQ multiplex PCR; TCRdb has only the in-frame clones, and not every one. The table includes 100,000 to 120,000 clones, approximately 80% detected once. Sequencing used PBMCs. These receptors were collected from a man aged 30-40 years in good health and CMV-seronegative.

As DNA, the CDR3 is TGTGCCAGCAGCGCCCGATCCCATCGGTACGAGCAGTACTTC. This translates into CASSARSHRYEQYF. The V call is TRBV21-1, the J call TRBJ2-7; the DNA was not compared with TRBD2, the D call given in the table. TRBV21-1 is a pseudogene segment. The CDR3 is 14 amino acids.

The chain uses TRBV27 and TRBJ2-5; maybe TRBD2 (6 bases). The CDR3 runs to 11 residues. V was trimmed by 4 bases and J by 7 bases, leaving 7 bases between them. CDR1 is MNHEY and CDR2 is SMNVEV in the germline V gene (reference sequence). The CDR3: CASSYSGTQYF. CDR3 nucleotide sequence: TGTGCCAGCAGTTATAGCGGGACCCAGTACTTC.

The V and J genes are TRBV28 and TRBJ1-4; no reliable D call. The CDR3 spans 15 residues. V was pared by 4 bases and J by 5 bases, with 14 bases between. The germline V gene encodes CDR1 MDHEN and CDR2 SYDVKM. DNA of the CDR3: TGTGCCAGCAGTTCGCTTACGGGAAGCAATGAAAAACTGTTTTTT. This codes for CASSSLTGSNEKLFF.

CDR3 residues: CASSLQPPPGLEGREQYF. The CDR3 DNA sequence: TGCGCCAGCAGCCTCCAGCCTCCTCCGGGACTAGAAGGTCGTGAGCAGTACTTC. V and J are TRBV4-1 and TRBJ2-5; 8 bases agree with TRBD2. Per germline, CDR1 MGHRA and CDR2 YSYEKL. Germline trimming cut 4 bases from V and 11 bases from J; bases unmatched to any gene: 24. This CDR3 has 18 residues.

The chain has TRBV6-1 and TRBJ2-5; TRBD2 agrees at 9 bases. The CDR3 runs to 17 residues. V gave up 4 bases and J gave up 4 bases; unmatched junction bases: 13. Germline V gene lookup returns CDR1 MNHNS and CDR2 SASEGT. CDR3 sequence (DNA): TGTGCCAGCAGTGGTTTGGGTGTGGCGGGAGGGGGAGAGACCCAGTACTTC. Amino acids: CASSGLGVAGGGETQYF.